In its sample, the clone carrying this T cell receptor beta chain was seen many times. These data originate in a study of response to subunit inactivated influenza vaccine. TCRdb reanalysed the RT-PCR reads using MiXCR and keeps one entry per CDR3 protein. The sample consists of 550,000 to 650,000 distinct CDR3 sequences, about an eighth of them appearing once. The clonotype comes from a man aged 45-65 years who received an inactivated influenza vaccine. The starting material was PBMCs from blood, obtained on the day of vaccination.

This chain's CDR3 is CASNLLAGGFDEQFF. CDR3 sequence (DNA): TGTGCCAGTAACCTTTTAGCGGGGGGGTTTGATGAGCAGTTCTTC. The V gene is TRBV7-8, the J gene TRBJ2-1; 11 bases align to TRBD2. The length of the CDR3 is 15 residues. Trimming at V came to 9 bases and at J to 8 bases, leaving 12 bases not matched to a gene. CDR1 and CDR2 from the germline V gene are SGHVS and FQNEAQ. Complete variable domain (other parts from reference TRBV7-8 and TRBJ2-1): GAGVSQSPRYKVAKRGQDVALRCDPISGHVSLFWYQQALGQGPEFLTYFQNEAQLDKSGLPSDRFFAERPEGSVSTLKIQRTQQEDSAVYLCASNLLAGGFDEQFFGPGTRLTVL.